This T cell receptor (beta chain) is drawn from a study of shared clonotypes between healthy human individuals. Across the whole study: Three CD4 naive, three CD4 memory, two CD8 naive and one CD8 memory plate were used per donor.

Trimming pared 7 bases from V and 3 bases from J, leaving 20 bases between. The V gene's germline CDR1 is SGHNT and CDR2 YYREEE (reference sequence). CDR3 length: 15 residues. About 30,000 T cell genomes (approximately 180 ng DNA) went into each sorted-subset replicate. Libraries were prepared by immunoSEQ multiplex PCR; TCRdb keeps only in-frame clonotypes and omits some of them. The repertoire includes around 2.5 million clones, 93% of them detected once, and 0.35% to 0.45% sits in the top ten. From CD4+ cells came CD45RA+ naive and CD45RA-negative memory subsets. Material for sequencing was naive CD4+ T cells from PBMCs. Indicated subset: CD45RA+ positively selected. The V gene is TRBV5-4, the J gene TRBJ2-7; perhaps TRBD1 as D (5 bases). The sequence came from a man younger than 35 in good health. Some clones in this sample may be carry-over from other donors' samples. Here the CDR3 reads CASGFPSAGNYEQYF. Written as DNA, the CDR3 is TGTGCCAGCGGATTTCCCTCCGCAGGGAACTACGAGCAGTACTTC.